Shown below are 26 T cell receptor beta chains from a single sample sequenced in a study of shared clonotypes between healthy human individuals. Here immunoSEQ multiplex PCR was the method, and the copy in TCRdb shows in-frame clones only, minus some. The table has under 1,900,000 clones, approximately 98.5% seen once. The sequenced material came from naive CD4+ T cells sorted from blood. Regarding subset: CD45RA+ positively selected. The receptor source for this set is a young man in good health.

The sample holds one count of this clone. V is TRBV28 and J is TRBJ1-5; 8 bases are a match to TRBD1. Germline CDR1 MDHEN, CDR2 SYDVKM. The CDR3 runs 16 residues. Trimming removed 3 bases from V and 1 base from J; junction bases left unmatched: 5. The CDR3 loop is CASSFRGQRSNQPQHF. DNA of the CDR3: TGTGCCAGCAGTTTCAGGGGGCAGAGAAGCAATCAGCCCCAGCATTTT.

The genes are TRBV5-4 and TRBJ2-5; 11 bases fit TRBD2. Germline V gives CDR1 SGHNT, CDR2 YYREEE (reference sequence). The CDR3 loop spans 16 amino acids. After removal of 4 bases from V and 2 bases from J, the junction contained 7 bases not matched to a gene. The CDR3 DNA follows: TGTGCCAGCAGCGACCGCAGACTAGCGGGACAAGAGACCCAGTACTTC. Protein sequence: CASSDRRLAGQETQYF.

The chain recombines TRBV30 with TRBJ1-1; D ambiguous. Germline CDR1 reads GTSNPN; CDR2 reads SVGIG (reference sequence). V lost 2 bases and J 6 bases, leaving 10 bases between the germline ends. This CDR3 is 12 amino acids long. CDR3 amino acids: CAWSNKGPEAFF. The DNA of the CDR3 is TGTGCCTGGAGTAATAAGGGCCCTGAAGCTTTCTTT.

With regard to this clone: Other nucleotide sequences from this sample produce the same CDR3. This sequence joins TRBV5-1 and TRBJ2-5, with D perhaps given as TRBD1 or TRBD2 (6 bases each). Germline V CDR1 and CDR2: SGHRS, YFSETQ. The CDR3 is 15 amino acids. Trimming removed 1 base at V and 1 base at J, with 11 bases between. The chain's CDR3 is CASSLSPGAQETQYF. The CDR3 region has the DNA TGCGCCAGCAGCTTGTCACCGGGGGCCCAAGAGACCCAGTACTTC.

The rearrangement links TRBV29-1 to TRBJ2-4, with a weak D call TRBD2 (5 bases). V lost 6 bases and J 8 bases, leaving 14 bases between the germline ends. The CDR3 is 12 residues long. Looked up from germline, CDR1 is SQVTM and CDR2 is ANQGSEA. The CDR3 region is CSVNGGEDIQYF. For the CDR3, the DNA is TGCAGCGTAAATGGAGGCGAGGACATTCAGTACTTC.

V and J are TRBV7-2 and TRBJ1-5; D perhaps matches TRBD1 (5 bases). Per germline, CDR1 SGHTA and CDR2 FQGNSA. Between the trimmed V and J ends, which lost 1 base and 4 bases, there was a span of 11 bases. This CDR3 spans 15 amino acids. This CDR3 reads CASSLESGRNQPQHF. CDR3 nucleotides: TGTGCCAGCAGCTTAGAATCAGGGAGGAATCAGCCCCAGCATTTT.

The chain combines TRBV28 with TRBJ1-1, with D hard to call. Germline V gives CDR1 MDHEN, CDR2 SYDVKM. V lost 3 bases to trimming and J lost 1 base, with 9 bases between them. This CDR3 region has 14 residues. The CDR3 nucleotides read TGTGCCAGCAGTTTGGGTGGCGGGAACACTGAAGCTTTCTTT. Amino acid sequence: CASSLGGGNTEAFF. Full variable domain (remainder filled in from reference TRBV28 and TRBJ1-1): DVKVTQSSRYLVKRTGEKVFLECVQDMDHENMFWYRQDPGLGLRLIYFSYDVKMKEKGDIPEGYSVSREKKERFSLILESASTNQTSMYLCASSLGGGNTEAFFGQGTRLTVV.

This clone was seen just once. The chain recombines TRBV5-1 with TRBJ2-7; D possibly corresponds to TRBD1 (6 bases). Between the trimmed V and J ends, which lost 6 bases and 5 bases, there was a span of 15 bases. Germline assignment: CDR1 SGHRS and CDR2 YFSETQ. The CDR3 contains 13 residues. CDR3 amino acids: CASNGQNSHEQYF. The CDR3 region has the DNA TGCGCCAGCAACGGACAGAATTCCCACGAGCAGTACTTC. Together with reference TRBV5-1 and TRBJ2-7, the CDR3 gives the full variable domain: KAGVTQTPRYLIKTRGQQVTLSCSPISGHRSVSWYQQTPGQGLQFLFEYFSETQRNKGNFPGRFSGRQFSNSRSEMNVSTLELGDSALYLCASNGQNSHEQYFGPGTRLTVT.

The chain joins TRBV4-3 to TRBJ1-2; D is ambiguous. V lost 4 bases to trimming and J lost 4 bases, with 13 bases between them. The CDR3 is 14 residues long. Per germline, CDR1 LGHNA and CDR2 YSLEER. In DNA, the CDR3 is TGCGCCAGCAGCCTAGCAGACACTGGCTATGGCTACACCTTC. This sequence encodes CASSLADTGYGYTF.

The gene calls are TRBV5-4 and TRBJ2-5, with 8 bases matching TRBD2. Germline V gene data show CDR1 as SGHNT and CDR2 as YYREEE (reference sequence). The CDR3 sequence is 14 residues long. With V trimmed by 3 bases and J by 5 bases, 6 bases remained unmatched. The CDR3 nucleotides read TGTGCCAGCAGCTCTGCGGGAGGAGGGGAGACCCAGTACTTC. It specifies CASSSAGGGETQYF.

The CDR3 coding sequence is TGTGCCAGCAGCTCACCAGGCAGGGCCTCCTACAATGAGCAGTTCTTC. Residues: CASSSPGRASYNEQFF. This chain joins TRBV9 and TRBJ2-1, with D possibly being TRBD1 (5 bases). The germline V gene encodes CDR1 SGDLS and CDR2 YYNGEE. CDR3 length equals 16 residues. The ends were cut back, 4 bases at V and 0 bases at J, with 14 bases in the middle.

The rearrangement uses TRBV11-2 and TRBJ2-1; D remains unclear. Germline V gene data show CDR1 as SGHAT and CDR2 as FQNNGV. Trimming removed 1 base from V and 4 bases from J, with 11 bases in between. This CDR3 has 15 residues. The CDR3 sequence: CASSLGPETYNEQFF. DNA of the CDR3: TGTGCCAGCAGCTTAGGCCCCGAGACTTACAATGAGCAGTTCTTC. The full variable domain, with the rest looked up from reference TRBV11-2 and TRBJ2-1, is EAGVAQSPRYKIIEKRQSVAFWCNPISGHATLYWYQQILGQGPKLLIQFQNNGVVDDSQLPKDRFSAERLKGVDSTLKIQPAKLEDSAVYLCASSLGPETYNEQFFGPGTRLTVL.

The V and J genes are TRBV28 and TRBJ1-5, with a weak D call TRBD1 (6 bases). The V gene's germline CDR1 is MDHEN and CDR2 SYDVKM. The ends were cut back, 7 bases at V and 7 bases at J, with 14 bases in the middle. CDR3 length: 13 amino acids. In DNA form, the CDR3 reads TGTGCCAGCAACCTAGGGGGGGTGCAGCCCCAGCATTTT. The encoded protein is CASNLGGVQPQHF.

The chain has TRBV28 and TRBJ1-2, with D possibly being TRBD1 (5 bases). V dropped 5 bases and J dropped 4 bases, with 11 bases sitting between them. The length of the CDR3 is 13 residues. Germline V gene data show CDR1 as MDHEN and CDR2 as SYDVKM. CDR3 in DNA: TGTGCCAGCAGTGAGACAGACCCCTATGGCTACACCTTC. Encoded protein: CASSETDPYGYTF.

J is TRBJ2-5 and V is TRBV7-9; 9 bases match TRBD2. Losses at the gene ends were 1 base for V and 5 bases for J; bases not matched to a gene: 8. The CDR3 contains 16 residues. Germline assignment: CDR1 SEHNR and CDR2 FQNEAQ (reference sequence). CDR3 coding DNA: TGTGCCAGCAGCTTAGGGGCTAGCGGGAAAGGCGAGACCCAGTACTTC. It encodes CASSLGASGKGETQYF. Together with reference TRBV7-9 and TRBJ2-5, the CDR3 gives the full variable domain: DTGVSQNPRHKITKRGQNVTFRCDPISEHNRLYWYRQTLGQGPEFLTYFQNEAQLEKSRLLSDRFSAERPKGSFSTLEIQRTEQGDSAMYLCASSLGASGKGETQYFGPGTRLLVL.

The CDR3 sequence is CASSMLGVNNQPQHF. For the CDR3, the DNA is TGTGCCAGTAGTATGCTGGGGGTGAACAATCAGCCCCAGCATTTT. The genes are TRBV19 and TRBJ1-5, with TRBD1 as a possible D gene (5 bases). The V and J ends lost 3 bases and 3 bases respectively, with 12 bases between them. The CDR3 is 15 residues long. CDR1 is LNHDA and CDR2 is SQIVND in the germline V gene (reference sequence).

The chain uses TRBV7-6 and TRBJ2-7; 8 nucleotides line up with TRBD1. From germline, CDR1 is SGHVS and CDR2 FNYEAQ. J gave up 5 bases and V 1 base, and 10 bases lay outside the gene matches. The CDR3 extends over 16 amino acids. The CDR3 DNA reads as TGTGCCAGCAGCTTAGTCGGTGGCAGGGGGCAGAACGAGCAGTACTTC. Its translation: CASSLVGGRGQNEQYF.

V usage is TRBV10-2 and J usage is TRBJ2-1; TRBD2 might be the D (6 bases). V was shortened by 11 bases and J by 0 bases, with 17 bases between the two germline ends. Germline V CDR1 and CDR2: WSHSY, SAAADI. The CDR3 contains 15 residues. The CDR3 loop is CAVQRAGNSYNEQFF. The CDR3 DNA sequence: TGCGCCGTACAACGGGCGGGGAACTCCTACAATGAGCAGTTCTTC.

This clone showed up just once. This chain joins TRBV9 and TRBJ2-3; a possible D gene is TRBD1 (5 bases). Looked up from germline, CDR1 is SGDLS and CDR2 is YYNGEE. Trimming removed 0 bases from V and 3 bases from J, with 17 bases in between. This CDR3 has 17 residues. This chain's CDR3 is CASSVGGRATPTDTQYF. CDR3 in DNA: TGTGCCAGCAGCGTAGGGGGCAGGGCCACCCCTACAGATACGCAGTATTTT.

The chain couples TRBV28 to TRBJ2-1, with a possible D match to TRBD1 (6 bases). V gave up 11 bases and J gave up 3 bases, with 17 bases separating them. The CDR3 covers 14 residues. Germline V gene sequence: CDR1 MDHEN, CDR2 SYDVKM. The CDR3 protein is CAGNRGGIYNEQFF. Here the CDR3 DNA reads TGTGCCGGTAATAGAGGGGGAATCTACAATGAGCAGTTCTTC. Combining the CDR3 with reference TRBV28 and TRBJ2-1 gives the whole variable domain DVKVTQSSRYLVKRTGEKVFLECVQDMDHENMFWYRQDPGLGLRLIYFSYDVKMKEKGDIPEGYSVSREKKERFSLILESASTNQTSMYLCAGNRGGIYNEQFFGPGTRLTVL.

The chain carries TRBV7-2 and TRBJ1-5, with TRBD1 as a possible D gene (6 bases). This CDR3 has 15 amino acids. V lost 0 bases and J lost 7, with 13 bases in between. The V gene's germline CDR1 is SGHTA and CDR2 FQGNSA. The CDR3 loop reads CASSLAPQGWQPQHF. DNA of the CDR3: TGTGCCAGCAGCTTAGCTCCACAGGGTTGGCAGCCCCAGCATTTT.

The chain combines TRBV28 with TRBJ1-5, with D possibly matching TRBD1 (6 bases). The ends were cut back, 5 bases at V and 7 bases at J, with 24 bases in the middle. The CDR3 is made up of 17 amino acids. The germline gives CDR1 MDHEN, CDR2 SYDVKM. The CDR3 loop is CASSRIRAGAQSQPQHF. In DNA form, the CDR3 reads TGTGCCAGCAGTCGGATTAGGGCAGGGGCGCAAAGCCAGCCCCAGCATTTT.

The V and J genes are TRBV9 and TRBJ2-3; no definite D call. The CDR3 has 14 residues. Germline CDR1 and CDR2: SGDLS and YYNGEE. Trimming stripped 1 base from V and 5 bases from J, with 11 bases between. The CDR3 DNA follows: TGTGCCAGCAGCGTAAGGTTAGCTTTAGATACGCAGTATTTT. This encodes CASSVRLALDTQYF.

The chain combines TRBV4-3 with TRBJ2-6; 13 nucleotides match TRBD2. CDR1 and CDR2 (germline): LGHNA, YSLEER. This CDR3 region has 19 residues. V dropped 1 base and J dropped 4; count of bases not matched to a gene: 7. CDR3 DNA: TGCGCCAGCAGCCAAGCCTCGGGACTAGCGGGAATAGGGGCCAACGTCCTGACTTTC. This encodes CASSQASGLAGIGANVLTF.

CDR3 in DNA: TGCGCCAGCAGCTTCCAGCGATTAGCCAAAAACATTCAGTACTTC. Residues: CASSFQRLAKNIQYF. The chain links TRBV5-1 to TRBJ2-4; D unresolved. With 2 bases removed from V and 0 bases from J, the gap between germline ends came to 9 bases. Germline CDR1 reads SGHRS; CDR2 reads YFSETQ. This CDR3 is 15 amino acids long.

J is TRBJ2-7 and V is TRBV5-1; D is ambiguous. The length of the CDR3 is 16 residues. Germline-derived CDR1 and CDR2 are SGHRS and YFSETQ. V was pared by 4 bases and J by 0 bases, with 17 bases between. CDR3 loop: CASSPGGSTYSYEQYF. CDR3 nucleotides: TGCGCCAGCAGCCCGGGTGGCTCCACGTACTCCTACGAGCAGTACTTC.